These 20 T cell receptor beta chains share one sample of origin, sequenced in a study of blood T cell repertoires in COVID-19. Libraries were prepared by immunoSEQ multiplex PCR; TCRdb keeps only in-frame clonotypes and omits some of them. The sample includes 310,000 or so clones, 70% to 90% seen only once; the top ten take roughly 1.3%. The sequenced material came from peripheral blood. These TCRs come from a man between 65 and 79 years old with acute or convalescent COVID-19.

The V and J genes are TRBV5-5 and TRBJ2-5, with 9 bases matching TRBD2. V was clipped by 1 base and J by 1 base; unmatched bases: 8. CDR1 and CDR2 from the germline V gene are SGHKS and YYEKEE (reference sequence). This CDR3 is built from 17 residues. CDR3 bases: TGTGCCAGCAGCTTGCTAGCGGGGACGCCAACCCAAGAGACCCAGTACTTC. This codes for CASSLLAGTPTQETQYF.

CDR3 nucleotides: TGCGCCAGCAGCTTCTCAGCGGGGGGCACAGATACGCAGTATTTT. Its protein product is CASSFSAGGTDTQYF. This sequence joins TRBV5-1 and TRBJ2-3; 8 nucleotides match TRBD2. The CDR3 contains 15 residues. The V gene's germline CDR1 is SGHRS and CDR2 YFSETQ. V was clipped by 2 bases and J by 1 base; unmatched bases: 3.

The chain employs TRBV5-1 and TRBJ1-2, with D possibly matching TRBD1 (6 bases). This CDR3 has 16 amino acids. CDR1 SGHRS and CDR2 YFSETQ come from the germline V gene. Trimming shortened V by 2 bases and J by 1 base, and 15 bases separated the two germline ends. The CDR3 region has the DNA TGCGCCAGCAGCTTACAGGGCCCCCCGAATAACTATGGCTACACCTTC. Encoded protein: CASSLQGPPNNYGYTF.

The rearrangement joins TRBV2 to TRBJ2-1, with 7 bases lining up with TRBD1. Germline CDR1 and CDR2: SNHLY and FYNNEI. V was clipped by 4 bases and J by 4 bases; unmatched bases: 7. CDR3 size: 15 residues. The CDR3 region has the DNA TGTGCCAGCAGTGGTGGCAGGGGGTCTTACAATGAGCAGTTCTTC. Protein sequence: CASSGGRGSYNEQFF. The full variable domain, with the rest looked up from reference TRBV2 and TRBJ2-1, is EPEVTQTPSHQVTQMGQEVILRCVPISNHLYFYWYRQILGQKVEFLVSFYNNEISEKSEIFDDQFSVERPDGSNFTLKIRSTKLEDSAMYFCASSGGRGSYNEQFFGPGTRLTVL.

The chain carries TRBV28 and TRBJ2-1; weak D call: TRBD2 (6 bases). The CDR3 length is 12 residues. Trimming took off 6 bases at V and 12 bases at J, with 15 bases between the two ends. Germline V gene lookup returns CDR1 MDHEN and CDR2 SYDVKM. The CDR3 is CASSEGRWAQFF. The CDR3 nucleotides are TGTGCCAGCAGCGAGGGGAGGTGGGCGCAGTTCTTC.

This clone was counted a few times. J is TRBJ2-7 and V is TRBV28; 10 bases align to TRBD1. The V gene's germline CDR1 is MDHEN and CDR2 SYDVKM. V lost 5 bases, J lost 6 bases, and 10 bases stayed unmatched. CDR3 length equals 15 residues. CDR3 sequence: CASSAWDRGSFEQYF. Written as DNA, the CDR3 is TGTGCCAGCAGTGCATGGGACAGGGGTAGTTTCGAGCAGTACTTC.

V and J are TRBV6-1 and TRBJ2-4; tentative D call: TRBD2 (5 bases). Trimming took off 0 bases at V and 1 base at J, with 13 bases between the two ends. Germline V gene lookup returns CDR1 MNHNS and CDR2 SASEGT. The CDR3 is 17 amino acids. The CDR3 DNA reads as TGTGCCAGCAGTGAAGCGGGCCAGCGGAGGGCCAAAAACATTCAGTACTTC. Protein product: CASSEAGQRRAKNIQYF.

The CDR3 reads CASSIPGSGTDTQYF. The CDR3 coding sequence is TGTGCCAGTAGTATTCCAGGGTCTGGCACAGATACGCAGTATTTT. The V gene is TRBV19, the J gene TRBJ2-3, with a possible D match to TRBD1 (5 bases). This CDR3 has 15 residues. V gave up 3 bases and J gave up 1 base, with 11 bases separating them. Looked up from germline, CDR1 is LNHDA and CDR2 is SQIVND (reference sequence).

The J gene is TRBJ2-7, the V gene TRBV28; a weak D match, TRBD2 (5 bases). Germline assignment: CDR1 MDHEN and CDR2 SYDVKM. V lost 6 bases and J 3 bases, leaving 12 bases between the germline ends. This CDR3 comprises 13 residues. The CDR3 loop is CASRINRDYEQYF. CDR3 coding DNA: TGTGCCAGCAGGATAAACCGGGACTACGAGCAGTACTTC. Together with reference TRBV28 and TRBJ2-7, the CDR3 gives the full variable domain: DVKVTQSSRYLVKRTGEKVFLECVQDMDHENMFWYRQDPGLGLRLIYFSYDVKMKEKGDIPEGYSVSREKKERFSLILESASTNQTSMYLCASRINRDYEQYFGPGTRLTVT.

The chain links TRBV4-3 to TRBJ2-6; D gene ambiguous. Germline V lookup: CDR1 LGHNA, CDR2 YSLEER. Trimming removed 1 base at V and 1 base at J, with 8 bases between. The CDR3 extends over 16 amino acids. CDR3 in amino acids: CASSQVSASGANVLTF. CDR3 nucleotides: TGCGCCAGCAGCCAAGTCAGTGCTTCTGGGGCCAACGTCCTGACTTTC.

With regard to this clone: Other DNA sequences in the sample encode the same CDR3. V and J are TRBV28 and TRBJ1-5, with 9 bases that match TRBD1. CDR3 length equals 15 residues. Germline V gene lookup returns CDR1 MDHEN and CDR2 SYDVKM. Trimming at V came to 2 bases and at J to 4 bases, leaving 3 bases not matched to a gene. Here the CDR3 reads CASSLPGQGNQPQHF. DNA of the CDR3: TGTGCCAGCAGTTTACCTGGACAGGGGAATCAGCCCCAGCATTTT.

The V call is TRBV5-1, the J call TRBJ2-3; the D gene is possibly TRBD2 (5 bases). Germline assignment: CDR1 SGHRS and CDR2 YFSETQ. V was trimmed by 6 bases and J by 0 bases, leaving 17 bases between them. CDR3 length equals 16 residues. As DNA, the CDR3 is TGCGCCAGCACCCCGCTTGAACAGCGGAGCACAGATACGCAGTATTTT. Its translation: CASTPLEQRSTDTQYF.

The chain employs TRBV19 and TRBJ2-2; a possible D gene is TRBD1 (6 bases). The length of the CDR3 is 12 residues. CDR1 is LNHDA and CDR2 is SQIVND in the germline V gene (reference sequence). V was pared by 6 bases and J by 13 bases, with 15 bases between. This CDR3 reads CASRGATSGLFF. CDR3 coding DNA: TGTGCCAGTAGGGGGGCAACCTCTGGGCTGTTTTTT.

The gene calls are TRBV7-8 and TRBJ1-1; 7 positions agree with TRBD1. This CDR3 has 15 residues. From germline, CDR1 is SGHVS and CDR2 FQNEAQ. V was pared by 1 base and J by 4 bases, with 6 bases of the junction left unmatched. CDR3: CASSLGDRRITEAFF. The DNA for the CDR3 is TGTGCCAGCAGCTTAGGGGACAGAAGGATCACTGAAGCTTTCTTT.

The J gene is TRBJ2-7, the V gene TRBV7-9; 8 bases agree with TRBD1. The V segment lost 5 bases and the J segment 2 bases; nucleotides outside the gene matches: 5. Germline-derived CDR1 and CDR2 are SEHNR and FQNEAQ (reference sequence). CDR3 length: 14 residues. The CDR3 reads CASSPRDRTYEQYF. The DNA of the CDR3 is TGTGCCAGCAGCCCCCGGGACAGGACCTACGAGCAGTACTTC.

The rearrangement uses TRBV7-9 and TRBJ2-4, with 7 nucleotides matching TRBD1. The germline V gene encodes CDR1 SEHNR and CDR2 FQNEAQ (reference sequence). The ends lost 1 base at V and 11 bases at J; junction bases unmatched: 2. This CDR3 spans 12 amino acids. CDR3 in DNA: TGTGCCAGCAGCTTAGACAGGGGACTTCAGTACTTC. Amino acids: CASSLDRGLQYF.

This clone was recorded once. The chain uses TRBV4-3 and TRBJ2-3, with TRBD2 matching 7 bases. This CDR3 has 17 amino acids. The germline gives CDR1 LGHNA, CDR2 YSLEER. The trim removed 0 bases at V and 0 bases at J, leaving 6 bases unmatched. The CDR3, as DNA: TGCGCCAGCAGCCAAGATTGGCGGGAGATAAGCACAGATACGCAGTATTTT. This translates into CASSQDWREISTDTQYF.

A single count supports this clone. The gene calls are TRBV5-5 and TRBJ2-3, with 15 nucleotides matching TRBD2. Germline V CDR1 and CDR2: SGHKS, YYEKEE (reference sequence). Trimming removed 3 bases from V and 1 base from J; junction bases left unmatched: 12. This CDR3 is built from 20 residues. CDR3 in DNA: TGTGCCAGCAGCTCCTCGGGACTAGCGGGGGGACGTGGACGCACAGATACGCAGTATTTT. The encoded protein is CASSSSGLAGGRGRTDTQYF.

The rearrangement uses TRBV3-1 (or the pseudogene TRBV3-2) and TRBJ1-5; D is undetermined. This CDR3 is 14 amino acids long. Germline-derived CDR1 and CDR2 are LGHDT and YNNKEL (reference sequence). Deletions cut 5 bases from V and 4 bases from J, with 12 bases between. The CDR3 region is CASSKASGNQPQHF. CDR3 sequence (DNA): TGTGCCAGCAGCAAGGCTTCGGGGAATCAGCCCCAGCATTTT.

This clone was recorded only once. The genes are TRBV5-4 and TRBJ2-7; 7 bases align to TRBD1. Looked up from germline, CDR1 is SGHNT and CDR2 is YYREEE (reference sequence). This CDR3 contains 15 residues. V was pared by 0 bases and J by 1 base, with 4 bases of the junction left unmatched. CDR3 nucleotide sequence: TGTGCCAGCAGCTTGGGACAGGGAGCATCCTACGAGCAGTACTTC. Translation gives CASSLGQGASYEQYF.